This T cell receptor beta chain is from a study of T cells in Graves' hyperthyroidism and ophthalmopathy. Broader study findings: Blood samples included most of the expanded thyroid clonotypes exceeding 0.001. A model of 13 V-J pairs discriminated ophthalmopathy from stable hyperthyroidism.

Researchers took RNA transcripts and amplified the TCR beta CDR3 regions from them. TCR CDR3 regions were first amplified by RT-PCR with HTBI primers. TCRdb analysed the multiplex PCR reads with MiXCR anew, one entry per CDR3 protein. Of a few hundred thousand distinct CDR3 sequences detected, under 20% appear once; the ten largest clones hold roughly two fifths. In germline, CDR1 is MGHRA, CDR2 YSYEKL. The CDR3 runs 14 residues. Trimming stripped 1 base from V and 0 bases from J, with 4 bases between. This clonotype was observed at least ten times. The antigen is undetermined. The J gene is TRBJ1-5, the V gene TRBV4-1, with no clear D. Material for sequencing was blood. The receptor was derived from a man aged 18 to 29 with Graves' ophthalmopathy. CDR3 sequence: CASSQGHSNQPQHF. CDR3 DNA: TGCGCCAGCAGCCAAGGTCATAGCAATCAGCCCCAGCATTTT.